Listed here is a single TCR beta chain. Its antigen is not known. The assay was immunoSEQ multiplex PCR, and TCRdb's table has in-frame clones only and misses some. The data contain more than 120,000 clones, 85% to 95% of them seen just once; the ten biggest clones take up roughly 4.9%. This specimen belongs to a study of T cell responses to AZD1222 COVID-19 vaccine. General study findings and limits: In the spike-specific TCR repertoire, nearly half reportedly target unmutated variant regions. Donors skewed white British and female; clonal diversity was possibly underestimated.

The TCR originated in an adult in good health. The sequencing used peripheral blood, collected on day 0 of AZD1222 vaccination.

CDR3: CASSLGQGPGETQYF. For the CDR3, the DNA is TGCGCCAGCAGCTTGGGACAGGGGCCGGGGGAGACCCAGTACTTC. V gene TRBV5-1 combines with J gene TRBJ2-5; TRBD1 aligns across 8 bases. The length of the CDR3 is 15 residues. V lost 0 bases and J lost 5; bases outside the gene matches: 6. Germline lookup yields CDR1 SGHRS and CDR2 YFSETQ.